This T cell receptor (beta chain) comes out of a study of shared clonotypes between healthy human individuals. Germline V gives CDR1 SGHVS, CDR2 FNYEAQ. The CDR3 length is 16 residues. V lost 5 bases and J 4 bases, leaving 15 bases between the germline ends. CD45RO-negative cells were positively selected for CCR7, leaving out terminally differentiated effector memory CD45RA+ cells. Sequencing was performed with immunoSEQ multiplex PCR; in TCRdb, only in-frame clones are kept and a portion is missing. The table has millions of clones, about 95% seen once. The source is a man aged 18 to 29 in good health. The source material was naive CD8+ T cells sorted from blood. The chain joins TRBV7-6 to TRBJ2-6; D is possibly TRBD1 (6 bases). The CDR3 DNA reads TGTGCCAGCAGCCCAGGAACAGGGACCGGGGCCAACGTCCTGACTTTC. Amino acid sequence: CASSPGTGTGANVLTF.